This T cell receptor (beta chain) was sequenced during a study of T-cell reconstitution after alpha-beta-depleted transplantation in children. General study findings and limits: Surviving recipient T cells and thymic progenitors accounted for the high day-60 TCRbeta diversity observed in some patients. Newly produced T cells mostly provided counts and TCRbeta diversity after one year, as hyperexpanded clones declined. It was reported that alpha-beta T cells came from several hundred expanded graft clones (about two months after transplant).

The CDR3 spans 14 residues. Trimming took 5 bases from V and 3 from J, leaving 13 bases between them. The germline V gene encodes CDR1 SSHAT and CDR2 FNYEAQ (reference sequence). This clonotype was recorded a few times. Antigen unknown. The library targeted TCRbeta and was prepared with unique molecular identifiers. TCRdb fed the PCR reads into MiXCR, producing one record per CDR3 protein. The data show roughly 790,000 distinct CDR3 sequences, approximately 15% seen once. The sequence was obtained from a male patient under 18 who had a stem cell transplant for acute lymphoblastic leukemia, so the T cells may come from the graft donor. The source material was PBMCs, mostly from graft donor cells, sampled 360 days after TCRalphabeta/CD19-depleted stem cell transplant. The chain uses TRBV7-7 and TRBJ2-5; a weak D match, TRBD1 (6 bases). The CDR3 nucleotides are TGTGCCAGCAGCCGGGTCCGGGACAAAGAGACCCAGTACTTC. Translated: CASSRVRDKETQYF.